The clone carrying this TCR beta chain has only a few counts. The target antigen is unknown. Germline V CDR1 and CDR2: DFQATT, SNEGSKA (reference sequence). V lost 6 bases and J lost 4; bases outside the gene matches: 2. There are 12 residues in the CDR3. This entry belongs to a study of blood T cells in healthy people across ages. Study outcomes and limitations: Per million T cells, TCR beta diversity dropped roughly linearly as age increased.

Primers used in a second PCR of about 6 to 11 cycles were a sample-barcoded 5' primer and a J-beta primer mix. TCRdb reprocessed the 5' RACE reads with MiXCR, giving one entry per CDR3 protein. The sample shows about 800,000 distinct CDR3 sequences, around 25% of them seen only once. Extractions gave at least 6 micrograms of total RNA per sample. In addition, the sample was reused for a study of T cells of mothers and their children.

The sample consisted of blood. The V and J genes are TRBV20-1 and TRBJ1-3; 8 nucleotides agree with TRBD1. The source of this sequence is a boy younger than 18 in good health. In DNA, the CDR3 is TGCAGTGCCAGGGGGCTGGGAAACACCATATATTTT. This gives the protein CSARGLGNTIYF.